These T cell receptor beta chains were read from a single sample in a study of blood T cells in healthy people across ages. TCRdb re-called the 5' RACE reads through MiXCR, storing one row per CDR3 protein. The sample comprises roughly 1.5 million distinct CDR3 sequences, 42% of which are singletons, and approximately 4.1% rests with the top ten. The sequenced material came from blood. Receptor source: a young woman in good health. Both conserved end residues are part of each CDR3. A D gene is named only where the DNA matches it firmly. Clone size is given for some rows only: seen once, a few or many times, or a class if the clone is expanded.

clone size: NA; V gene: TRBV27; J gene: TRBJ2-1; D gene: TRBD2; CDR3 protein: CASSLAGRYEQFF; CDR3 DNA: TGTGCCAGCAGCTTAGCGGGAAGGTATGAGCAGTTCTTC
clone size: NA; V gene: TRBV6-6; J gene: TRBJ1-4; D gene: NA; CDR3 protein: CASSGRDLKKLFF; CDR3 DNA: TGTGCCAGTTCAGGGCGGGACTTGAAAAAACTGTTTTTT
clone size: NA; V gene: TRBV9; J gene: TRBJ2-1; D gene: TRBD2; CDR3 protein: CASSALLAGEQFF; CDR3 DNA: TGTGCCAGCAGCGCCTTACTAGCGGGAGAGCAGTTCTTC
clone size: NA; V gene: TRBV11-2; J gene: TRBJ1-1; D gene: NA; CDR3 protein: CASNPRGLNTEAFF; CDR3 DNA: TGTGCCAGCAACCCCCGAGGGCTTAACACTGAAGCTTTCTTT
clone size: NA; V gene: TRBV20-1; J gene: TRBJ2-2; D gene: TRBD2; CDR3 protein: CSAGTSGRLNAGELFF; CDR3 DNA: TGCAGTGCAGGGACTAGCGGGAGGCTGAACGCCGGGGAGCTGTTTTTT
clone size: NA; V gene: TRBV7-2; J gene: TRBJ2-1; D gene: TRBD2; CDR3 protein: CASRGTSGSWHEQFF; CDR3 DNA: TGTGCCAGCAGGGGCACTAGCGGGAGTTGGCATGAGCAGTTCTTC
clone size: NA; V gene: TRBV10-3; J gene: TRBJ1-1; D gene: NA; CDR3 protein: CAISESSLGLTEAFF; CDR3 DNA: TGTGCCATCAGTGAGTCGAGCTTGGGTCTGACTGAAGCTTTCTTT
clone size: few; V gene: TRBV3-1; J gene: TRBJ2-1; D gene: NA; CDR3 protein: CASSQAAESYNEQFF; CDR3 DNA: TGTGCCAGCAGCCAAGCGGCTGAATCCTACAATGAGCAGTTCTTC
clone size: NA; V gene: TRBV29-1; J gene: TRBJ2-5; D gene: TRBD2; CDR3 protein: CSVEGLAGVRPYF; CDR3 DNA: TGCAGCGTTGAAGGACTAGCGGGAGTCCGGCCGTACTTC
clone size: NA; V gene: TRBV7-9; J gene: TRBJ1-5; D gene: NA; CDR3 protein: CASSLGAVAGNQPQHF; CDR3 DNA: TGTGCCAGCAGCTTAGGCGCGGTGGCGGGCAATCAGCCCCAGCATTTT
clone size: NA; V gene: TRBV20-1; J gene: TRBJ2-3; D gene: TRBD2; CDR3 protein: CSARDASGRGDTQYF; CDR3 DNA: TGCAGTGCTAGAGACGCGAGCGGGAGAGGGGATACGCAGTATTTT
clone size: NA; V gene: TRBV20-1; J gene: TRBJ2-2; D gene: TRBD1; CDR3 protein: CSAKTGITGELFF; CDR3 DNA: TGCAGTGCTAAGACAGGGATCACCGGGGAGCTGTTTTTT
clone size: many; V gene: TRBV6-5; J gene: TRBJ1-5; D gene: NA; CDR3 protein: CASSYGTNQPQHF; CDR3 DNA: TGCGCCAGCAGTTACGGGACGAACCAGCCCCAGCATTTT
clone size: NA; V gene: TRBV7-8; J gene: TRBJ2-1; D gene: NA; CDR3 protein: CASSLGWGGTLIGNEQFF; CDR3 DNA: TGTGCCAGCAGCTTAGGATGGGGTGGGACCTTGATAGGGAATGAGCAGTTCTTC
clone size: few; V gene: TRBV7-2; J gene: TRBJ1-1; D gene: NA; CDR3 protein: CASSLALGASTEAFF; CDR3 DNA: TGTGCCAGCAGCTTAGCGCTGGGGGCGAGCACTGAAGCTTTCTTT
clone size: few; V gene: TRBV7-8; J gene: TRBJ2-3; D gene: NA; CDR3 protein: CASSLYLRYTDTQYF; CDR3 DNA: TGTGCCAGCAGCTTATATTTGCGGTACACAGATACGCAGTATTTT
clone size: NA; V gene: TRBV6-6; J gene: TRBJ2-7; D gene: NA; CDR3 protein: CASSYHASPPYNEQYF; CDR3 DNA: TGTGCCAGCAGTTACCACGCTAGCCCACCCTACAATGAGCAGTACTTC
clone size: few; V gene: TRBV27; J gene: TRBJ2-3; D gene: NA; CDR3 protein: CASSRIHLKTGSTDTQYF; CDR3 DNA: TGTGCCAGCAGCCGTATCCACCTGAAAACAGGTAGCACAGATACGCAGTATTTT
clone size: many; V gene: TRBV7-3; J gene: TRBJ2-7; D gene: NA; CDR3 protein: CASSLLSGDSYEQYF; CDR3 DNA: TGTGCCAGCAGCTTACTATCGGGGGATTCCTACGAGCAGTACTTC
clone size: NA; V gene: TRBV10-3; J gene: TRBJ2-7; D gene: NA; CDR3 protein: CAISESTAPYEQYF; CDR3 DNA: TGTGCCATCAGTGAGTCGACGGCGCCCTACGAGCAGTACTTC
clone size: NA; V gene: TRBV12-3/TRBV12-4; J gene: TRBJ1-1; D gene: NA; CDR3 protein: CASSTRYTEAFF; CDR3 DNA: TGTGCCAGCAGCACTCGCTACACTGAAGCTTTCTTT
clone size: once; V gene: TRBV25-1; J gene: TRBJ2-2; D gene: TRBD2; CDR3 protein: CASTPSGAGELFF; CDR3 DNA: TGTGCCAGCACACCTAGCGGGGCCGGGGAGCTGTTTTTT
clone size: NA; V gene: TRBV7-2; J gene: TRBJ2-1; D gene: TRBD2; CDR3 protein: CASSLHGGAGNEQFF; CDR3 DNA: TGTGCCAGCAGCTTACACGGGGGGGCTGGCAATGAGCAGTTCTTC
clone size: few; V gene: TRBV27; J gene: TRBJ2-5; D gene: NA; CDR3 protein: CASSLTGRGTQYF; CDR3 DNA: TGTGCCAGCAGTTTAACAGGGAGGGGGACCCAGTACTTC
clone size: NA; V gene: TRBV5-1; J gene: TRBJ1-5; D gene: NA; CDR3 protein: CASSLLSDQPQHF; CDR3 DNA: TGCGCCAGCAGCTTGCTGTCTGATCAGCCCCAGCATTTT
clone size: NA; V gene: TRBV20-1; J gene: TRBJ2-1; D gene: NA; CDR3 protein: CSADRRLVNEQFF; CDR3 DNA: TGCAGTGCCGATAGGCGGCTAGTGAACGAGCAGTTCTTC
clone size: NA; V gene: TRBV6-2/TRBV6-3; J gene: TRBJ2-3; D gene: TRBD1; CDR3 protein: CASTDRRTDTQYF; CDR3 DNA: TGTGCCAGCACGGACAGGCGCACAGATACGCAGTATTTT
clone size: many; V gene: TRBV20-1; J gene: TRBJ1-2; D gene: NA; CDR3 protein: CSARERSGGYTF; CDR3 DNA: TGCAGTGCTAGAGAGCGCAGTGGTGGCTACACCTTC
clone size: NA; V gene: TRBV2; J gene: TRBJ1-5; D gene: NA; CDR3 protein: CASSEARGPSNQPQHF; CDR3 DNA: TGTGCCAGCAGTGAGGCTAGGGGACCCTCCAATCAGCCCCAGCATTTT
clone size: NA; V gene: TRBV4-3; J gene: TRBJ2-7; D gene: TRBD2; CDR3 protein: CASSQDGATSGAYEQYF; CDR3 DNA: TGCGCCAGCAGCCAAGATGGGGCGACTAGCGGAGCCTACGAGCAGTACTTC
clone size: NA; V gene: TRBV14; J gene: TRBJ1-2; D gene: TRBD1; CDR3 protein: CASRRDSDYGYTF; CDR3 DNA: TGTGCCAGCAGACGGGACAGTGACTATGGCTACACCTTC
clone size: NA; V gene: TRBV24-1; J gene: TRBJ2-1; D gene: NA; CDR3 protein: CATSDPTGGGSYNEQFF; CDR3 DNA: TGTGCCACCAGTGACCCGACCGGGGGAGGCTCCTACAATGAGCAGTTCTTC
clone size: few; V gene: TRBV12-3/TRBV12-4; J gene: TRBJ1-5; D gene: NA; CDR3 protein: CASSYGAQRSNQPQHF; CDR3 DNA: TGTGCCAGCAGCTATGGGGCCCAGCGGAGCAATCAGCCCCAGCATTTT
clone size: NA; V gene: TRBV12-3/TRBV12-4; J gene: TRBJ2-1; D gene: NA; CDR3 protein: CASRPWRETYNEQFF; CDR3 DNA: TGTGCCAGCAGACCGTGGAGGGAGACCTACAATGAGCAGTTCTTC
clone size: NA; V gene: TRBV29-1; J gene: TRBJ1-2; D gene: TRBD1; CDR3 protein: CSVADRGPRGYTF; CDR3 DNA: TGCAGCGTTGCGGACAGGGGGCCGCGAGGCTACACCTTC
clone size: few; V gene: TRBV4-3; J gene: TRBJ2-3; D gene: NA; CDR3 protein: CASSQDSAGTDTQYF; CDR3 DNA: TGCGCCAGCAGCCAAGATTCGGCAGGCACAGATACGCAGTATTTT
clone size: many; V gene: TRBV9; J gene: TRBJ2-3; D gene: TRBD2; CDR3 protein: CASSPGLASDTQYF; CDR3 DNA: TGTGCCAGCAGCCCGGGACTAGCGTCAGATACGCAGTATTTT
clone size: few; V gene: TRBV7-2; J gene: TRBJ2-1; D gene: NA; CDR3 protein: CASSLVRTWRGEQFF; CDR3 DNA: TGTGCCAGCAGCTTGGTACGGACGTGGCGGGGTGAGCAGTTCTTC
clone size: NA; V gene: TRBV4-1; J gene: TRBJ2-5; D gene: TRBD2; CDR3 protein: CASSQSGTRPNNEQYF; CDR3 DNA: TGCGCCAGCAGCCAATCCGGGACTAGGCCAAACAATGAGCAGTACTTC
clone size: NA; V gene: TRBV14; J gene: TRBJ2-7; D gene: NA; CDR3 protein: CASSQPRGEQYF; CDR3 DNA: TGTGCCAGCAGCCAACCCCGGGGCGAGCAGTACTTC